A selection of T cell receptor beta chains follows, all from one sample in a study of Siglec-9 on CD8 T cells in melanoma. Produced via immunoSEQ multiplex PCR; TCRdb's table is partial and in-frame only. The sample yields some 39,000 clones, roughly 80% seen once. The sample comprised Siglec-9- CD8+ T cells sorted from blood. All receptors derive from a human donor in good health. Both conserved end residues are part of each CDR3. Each record gives: CDR3 length, J gene, D gene, clone size, V gene, CDR3 DNA, CDR3 protein. A D gene is named only where the DNA matches it firmly. Expanded clones are given a class, and other clones once, few, many or no size at all.

>13|TRBJ2-2|.|.|TRBV28
TGTGCCAGCAGTTTAAGGTACACCGGGGAGCTGTTTTTT
CASSLRYTGELFF
>18|TRBJ2-2|.|.|TRBV11-2
TGTGCCAGCAGCCCCAGACCCGACAGGCCGAGTGGAGCCGGGGAGCTGTTTTTT
CASSPRPDRPSGAGELFF
>13|TRBJ2-2|.|once|TRBV27
TGTGCCAGCAGTCCGGCGAACACCGGGGAGCTGTTTTTT
CASSPANTGELFF
>14|TRBJ2-7|TRBD1|.|TRBV2
TGTGCCAGCACCAGACAGGGGGACACCTACGAGCAGTACTTC
CASTRQGDTYEQYF
>14|TRBJ1-1|.|.|TRBV7-9
TGTGCCAGCAGCTTAGAGCCGGAGAACACTGAAGCTTTCTTT
CASSLEPENTEAFF
>17|TRBJ2-7|TRBD1|.|TRBV11-3
TGTGCCAGCAGCCGGGACAGGATGGCTATTGGGCTCTACGAGCAGTACTTC
CASSRDRMAIGLYEQYF
>16|TRBJ1-1|.|.|TRBV5-1
TGCGCCAGCAGCTTGGATACAGGGAAGGTGAACACTGAAGCTTTCTTT
CASSLDTGKVNTEAFF
>13|TRBJ2-7|.|.|TRBV2
TGTGCCAGCAGCTTCCCTAGCGATCGCGAGCAGTACTTC
CASSFPSDREQYF
>17|TRBJ1-6|.|.|TRBV5-5
TGTGCCAGCAGCGCGGGGGACGGAATCTCCTATAATTCACCCCTCCACTTT
CASSAGDGISYNSPLHF
>13|TRBJ2-1|.|.|TRBV7-6
TGTGCCAGCAGCGTAAATACCTACAATGAGCAGTTCTTC
CASSVNTYNEQFF
>18|TRBJ2-1|TRBD2|once|TRBV12-5
TGTGCTAGTGGTATTCCGGGACTAGCGGTGAGCTCCTACAATGAGCAGTTCTTC
CASGIPGLAVSSYNEQFF
>13|TRBJ2-7|.|.|TRBV7-9
TGTGCCAGCAGCTTAGGGGACAACCTCGAGCAGTACTTC
CASSLGDNLEQYF
>13|TRBJ1-2|.|.|TRBV29-1
TGCAGCGCTGGGGGAGGCGGTAAGGATGGCTACACCTTC
CSAGGGGKDGYTF
>15|TRBJ1-3|.|.|TRBV11-2
TGTGCCAGCAGCTTTCTTCCCAGGTCTGGAAACACCATATATTTT
CASSFLPRSGNTIYF
>14|TRBJ2-7|.|.|TRBV4-1
TGCGCCAGCAGCCAAGAAGGCCTCTCCTACGAGCAGTACTTC
CASSQEGLSYEQYF
>17|TRBJ1-5|.|.|TRBV18
TGTGCCAGCTCACCACAACGCAGAGAGTTTAGCAATCAGCCCCAGCATTTT
CASSPQRREFSNQPQHF
>11|TRBJ1-3|.|once|TRBV29-1
TGCAGCGTGCGTCACGGGGACACCATATATTTT
CSVRHGDTIYF
>14|TRBJ1-1|TRBD1|.|TRBV10-2
TGCGCCAGTACCCGGACAGGGGGCGCGACTGAAGCTTTCTTT
CASTRTGGATEAFF
>14|TRBJ2-7|TRBD1|once|TRBV28
TGTGCCAGCAGTTCCTGGACAGGGATCTACGAGCAGTACTTC
CASSSWTGIYEQYF
>15|TRBJ1-5|TRBD1|.|TRBV27
TGTGCCAGCAGTCCCGGGACAGTCGGCAATCAGCCCCAGCATTTT
CASSPGTVGNQPQHF
>12|TRBJ1-2|TRBD1|.|TRBV30
TGTGCCTGGTCAACAGGGGACGGTGGCTACACCTTC
CAWSTGDGGYTF
>15|TRBJ2-5|.|.|TRBV2
TGTGCCAGCAGTGAAGGTGGGGCCTTCCAAGAGACCCAGTACTTC
CASSEGGAFQETQYF
>16|TRBJ2-1|TRBD2|.|TRBV19
TGTGCCAGTAGTCAACGACTAGCGGGAGAGGGGAATGAGCAGTTCTTC
CASSQRLAGEGNEQFF
>16|TRBJ2-1|TRBD2|.|TRBV28
TGTGCCAGCGGGGGAGGTATAGCGGGACTCTACAATGAGCAGTTCTTC
CASGGGIAGLYNEQFF
>15|TRBJ2-7|.|.|TRBV7-2
TGTGCCAGCAGCTTTTTTGGCCTACCGCAGAGCGAGCAGTACTTC
CASSFFGLPQSEQYF
>17|TRBJ1-4|.|.|TRBV7-8
TGTGCCAGCAGCTTAGATCGTTTCGGGCAGGGCGGAGAAAAACTGTTTTTT
CASSLDRFGQGGEKLFF
>15|TRBJ1-1|TRBD1|once|TRBV19
TGTGCCAGTAGAGCCTATACGGGACAGGGGAATGAAGCTTTCTTT
CASRAYTGQGNEAFF
>20|TRBJ2-4|TRBD1|.|TRBV19
TGTGCCAGTAGTCCTCTTCACCGGGACAGTCTTAATCTAGCCAAAAACATTCAGTACTTC
CASSPLHRDSLNLAKNIQYF
>16|TRBJ1-6|TRBD1|.|TRBV9
TGTGCCAGCAGCGTAGAGGGAACAGGGGGGAATTCACCCCTCCACTTT
CASSVEGTGGNSPLHF
>16|TRBJ1-1|.|.|TRBV13
TGTGCCAGCAGCTTAAACAGGGTCGGAGTGAACACTGAAGCTTTCTTT
CASSLNRVGVNTEAFF
>15|TRBJ2-1|TRBD2|.|TRBV5-4
TGTGCCAGCAGCTTGGAGCGGGGCTCCTACAATGAGCAGTTCTTC
CASSLERGSYNEQFF
>15|TRBJ1-2|TRBD1|once|TRBV5-4
TGTGCCAGCAGCTTCGGGACAGGACAGTACTATGGCTACACCTTC
CASSFGTGQYYGYTF
>13|TRBJ2-7|TRBD1|.|TRBV28
TGTGCCAGCGGGGAACAGGGGGCCTACGAGCAGTACTTC
CASGEQGAYEQYF
>13|TRBJ2-7|.|.|TRBV19
TGTGCCAGTAGTATAGGCAGTCCGCGAGAGCAGTACTTC
CASSIGSPREQYF
>15|TRBJ2-2|TRBD2|.|TRBV6-5
TGTGCCAGCAGAGTGACTAGCGGAAGGACTGGGGAGCTGTTTTTT
CASRVTSGRTGELFF
>12|TRBJ1-3|.|once|TRBV19
TGTGCCAGTAGTTCGCCTGGAAACACCATATATTTT
CASSSPGNTIYF
>15|TRBJ2-7|.|.|TRBV7-9
TGTGCCAGCAGCCCAGGGGCGGGTTTGACCTACGAGCAGTACTTC
CASSPGAGLTYEQYF
>13|TRBJ2-7|.|.|TRBV6-5
TGTGCCAGCAGTTACTCATTAGGGACTGAGCAGTACTTC
CASSYSLGTEQYF
>15|TRBJ2-7|.|.|TRBV7-9
TGTGCCAGCAGCCCACGGGACTCTCCGTGGAACGAGCAGTACTTC
CASSPRDSPWNEQYF
>13|TRBJ2-1|.|.|TRBV6-5
TGTGCCAGCAGTTACTCAAACGTGGATGAGCAGTTCTTC
CASSYSNVDEQFF
>14|TRBJ1-6|.|few|TRBV27
TGTGCCAGCAGTTGGGGACCGGACGGGTTTCTCCTCCACTTT
CASSWGPDGFLLHF
>15|TRBJ1-1|TRBD1|.|TRBV10-2
TGCGCCAGCAGTTCCGCCACAGGGGGAGTCACTGAAGCTTTCTTT
CASSSATGGVTEAFF
>14|TRBJ2-7|.|.|TRBV5-1
TGCGCCAGCAGCAGGCCGGGACGTCCCCACGAGCAGTACTTC
CASSRPGRPHEQYF
>15|TRBJ2-7|.|.|TRBV9
TGTGCCAGCAGCAGAGGTTCGGACGGCCCATACGAGCAGTACTTC
CASSRGSDGPYEQYF
>15|TRBJ2-5|TRBD1|once|TRBV11-1
TGTGCCAGCAGCTCCGGGACAGGGGATCAAGAGACCCAGTACTTC
CASSSGTGDQETQYF
>17|TRBJ2-3|TRBD2|.|TRBV5-6
TGTGCCAGCAGTCCACCCATAGCGGGGGGGCGAACAGATACGCAGTATTTT
CASSPPIAGGRTDTQYF
>12|TRBJ2-7|.|.|TRBV13
TGTGCCAGCAGCTTAAACTCCTACGAGCAGTACTTC
CASSLNSYEQYF
>14|TRBJ1-2|TRBD1|.|TRBV5-1
TGCGCCAGCAGCTTGGAGGGCGGACAGGGAGAGGACACCTTC
CASSLEGGQGEDTF
>13|TRBJ2-7|.|.|TRBV2
TGTGCCAGCAGTGGTGGCGGCACCATCGAGCAGTACTTC
CASSGGGTIEQYF
>16|TRBJ2-4|.|.|TRBV28
TGTGCCAGCAGTTCTTTTAGCGTTACCCACCTAAACATTCAGTACTTC
CASSSFSVTHLNIQYF
>15|TRBJ2-7|.|.|TRBV27
TGTGCCAGCAGTTTATCGAATCCCGACTCCTACGAGCAGTACTTC
CASSLSNPDSYEQYF